Listed below are T cell receptor beta chains from one sample, sequenced in a study of CD8 T cells in Susac syndrome. TCRdb reanalysed the immunoSEQ multiplex PCR reads using MiXCR and keeps one entry per CDR3 protein. The sample lists 80,000 or so distinct CDR3 sequences, roughly 96% seen once, with around 0.41% in the top ten. The material sequenced was CD8+ T cells from PBMCs. The receptors shown here come from a human donor with Susac syndrome. Both conserved end residues are part of each CDR3. D genes are given only for firm matches. The listing skips clone size in some rows; elsewhere it reads once, few, many or a size class.

clone_size | j_call | d_call | v_call | cdr3_aa | cdr3_nt
. | TRBJ2-1 | . | TRBV20-1 | CRAIGLERGIVDNEQFF | TGCAGGGCTATTGGGTTGGAAAGAGGGATCGTGGACAATGAGCAGTTCTTC
. | TRBJ2-5 | TRBD1 | TRBV29-1 | CSVVPVDRGETQYF | TGCAGCGTTGTACCGGTGGACAGGGGAGAGACCCAGTACTTC
once | TRBJ2-7 | . | TRBV20-1 | CSATSGEQYF | TGCAGTGCTACCTCTGGCGAGCAGTACTTC
. | TRBJ2-1 | TRBD2 | TRBV9 | CASSIRTSGLSYNEQFF | TGTGCCAGCAGCATTAGGACTAGCGGGCTCTCCTACAATGAGCAGTTCTTC
. | TRBJ2-5 | . | TRBV3-1 | CASSQGAIQETQYF | TGTGCCAGCAGCCAAGGAGCTATCCAAGAGACCCAGTACTTC
few | TRBJ2-7 | . | TRBV27 | CASRRGYEQYF | TGTGCCAGCCGAAGGGGCTACGAGCAGTACTTC
. | TRBJ1-1 | . | TRBV24-1 | CATSERRGAFF | TGTGCCACCAGCGAACGAAGGGGAGCTTTCTTT
. | TRBJ2-1 | . | TRBV7-9 | CASSLQQESSYNEQFF | TGTGCCAGCAGCTTGCAACAGGAGAGCTCCTACAATGAGCAGTTCTTC
. | TRBJ2-1 | TRBD1 | TRBV29-1 | CSETTRDRTNEQFF | TGCAGCGAAACCACCCGGGACAGGACCAATGAGCAGTTCTTC
. | TRBJ1-2 | TRBD1 | TRBV4-3 | CASSQGTGAGYGYTF | TGCGCCAGCAGCCAAGGGACAGGGGCTGGCTATGGCTACACCTTC
. | TRBJ2-1 | TRBD1 | TRBV30 | CAWSSQGPYNEQFF | TGTGCCTGGAGCTCACAGGGGCCCTACAATGAGCAGTTCTTC
. | TRBJ1-1 | TRBD1 | TRBV4-3 | CASSQGQGAFEAFF | TGCGCCAGCAGCCAGGGTCAGGGGGCTTTTGAAGCTTTCTTT
. | TRBJ2-7 | TRBD2 | TRBV7-9 | CAITSGTYEQYF | TGTGCCATTACTAGCGGGACCTACGAGCAGTACTTC
. | TRBJ2-1 | . | TRBV4-3 | CASSSGTGADNEQFF | TGCGCCAGCAGCTCCGGGACCGGGGCGGACAATGAGCAGTTCTTC
. | TRBJ2-7 | TRBD2 | TRBV20-1 | CSARGFSSPKSGVGTYEQYF | TGCAGTGCTAGAGGCTTCAGTTCTCCTAAGAGCGGGGTGGGAACCTACGAGCAGTACTTC
. | TRBJ2-1 | TRBD2 | TRBV9 | CASSPRASGGYNEQFF | TGTGCCAGCAGCCCCCGCGCTAGCGGGGGCTACAATGAGCAGTTCTTC
. | TRBJ2-5 | . | TRBV20-1 | CSGGDVGETQYF | TGCAGTGGGGGCGATGTGGGAGAGACCCAGTACTTC
. | TRBJ2-7 | . | TRBV5-1 | CASSLRPYEQYF | TGCGCCAGCAGCTTGAGGCCCTACGAGCAGTACTTC
. | TRBJ2-1 | TRBD1 | TRBV4-3 | CASSQRTGTGSYNEQFF | TGCGCCAGCAGCCAACGGACAGGGACCGGCTCCTACAATGAGCAGTTCTTC
. | TRBJ1-1 | . | TRBV7-4 | CASSLDPQVWNTEAFF | TGTGCCAGCAGCTTAGACCCCCAGGTATGGAACACTGAAGCTTTCTTT
. | TRBJ2-7 | TRBD1 | TRBV27 | CASSPQGASYEQYF | TGTGCCAGCAGTCCTCAGGGGGCCTCCTACGAGCAGTACTTC
. | TRBJ2-2 | . | TRBV12-3/TRBV12-4 | CASSFGTGELFF | TGTGCCAGCAGTTTTGGGACCGGGGAGCTGTTTTTT
. | TRBJ2-6 | TRBD1 | TRBV11-2 | CASSLGPFPTGASGANVLTF | TGTGCCAGCAGCTTAGGCCCCTTCCCGACAGGGGCATCTGGGGCCAACGTCCTGACTTTC
. | TRBJ2-4 | . | TRBV20-1 | CSARGREGVAKNIQYF | TGCAGTGCTAGAGGAAGGGAAGGAGTAGCCAAAAACATTCAGTACTTC
. | TRBJ1-5 | TRBD1 | TRBV3-1 | CASSQDRTGMVLGNQPQHF | TGTGCCAGCAGCCAAGATCGGACAGGGATGGTTTTGGGCAATCAGCCCCAGCATTTT
. | TRBJ2-1 | TRBD1 | TRBV7-9 | CASSAGDRGGNEQFF | TGTGCCAGCAGCGCAGGGGACAGGGGTGGAAATGAGCAGTTCTTC
. | TRBJ2-3 | TRBD2 | TRBV20-1 | CSAHLSGRSDTQYF | TGCAGTGCTCACCTTAGCGGGAGATCAGATACGCAGTATTTT
once | TRBJ1-1 | . | TRBV29-1 | CSVGYEAFF | TGCAGCGTTGGGTATGAAGCTTTCTTT
. | TRBJ2-7 | TRBD2 | TRBV29-1 | CSVIVAGLAPYEQYF | TGCAGCGTCATCGTAGCGGGGCTCGCCCCCTACGAGCAGTACTTC
. | TRBJ2-1 | TRBD2 | TRBV9 | CASSDEGGAGERLSYNEQFF | TGTGCCAGCAGCGATGAGGGCGGTGCGGGGGAACGACTCTCCTACAATGAGCAGTTCTTC
. | TRBJ1-1 | . | TRBV4-3 | CASSQATRENTEAFF | TGCGCCAGCAGCCAAGCCACGCGGGAGAACACTGAAGCTTTCTTT
. | TRBJ1-1 | . | TRBV15 | CATTPTANMNTEAFF | TGTGCCACCACCCCGACAGCTAACATGAACACTGAAGCTTTCTTT
. | TRBJ2-7 | . | TRBV23-1 | CASASPGHFSYEQYF | TGCGCCAGCGCGTCCCCGGGACATTTCTCCTACGAGCAGTACTTC
. | TRBJ2-3 | TRBD2 | TRBV20-1 | CSAPKRETSTDTQYF | TGCAGTGCTCCTAAGCGGGAAACTAGCACAGATACGCAGTATTTT
. | TRBJ1-5 | TRBD1 | TRBV16 | CASSNRDRGSQPQHF | TGTGCCAGCAGCAACCGGGACAGGGGGAGTCAGCCCCAGCATTTT
. | TRBJ2-1 | . | TRBV7-8 | CASSVTTTNEQFF | TGTGCCAGCAGCGTTACTACAACGAATGAGCAGTTCTTC
once | TRBJ1-6 | . | TRBV20-1 | CSARVRGRPNSPLHF | TGCAGTGCTAGAGTGCGGGGCAGGCCTAATTCACCCCTCCACTTT
. | TRBJ1-3 | . | TRBV13 | CASSVGGAGNTIYF | TGTGCCAGCAGCGTTGGGGGAGCCGGAAACACCATATATTTT
. | TRBJ1-2 | . | TRBV5-6 | CASSLGREWSYGYTF | TGTGCCAGCAGCTTGGGAAGGGAATGGTCCTATGGCTACACCTTC
. | TRBJ2-7 | TRBD1 | TRBV6-6 | CASSTDRAHEQYF | TGTGCCAGCAGTACAGACAGGGCGCACGAGCAGTACTTC
. | TRBJ2-3 | . | TRBV21-1 | CASSKEGTGKADTQYF | TGTGCCAGCAGCAAAGAGGGGACAGGCAAGGCAGATACGCAGTATTTT
. | TRBJ2-1 | TRBD1 | TRBV7-9 | CASSPRTGPEYNEQFF | TGTGCCAGCAGCCCTCGGACAGGTCCGGAATACAATGAGCAGTTCTTC
. | TRBJ2-7 | TRBD2 | TRBV10-3 | CAISESKLAGYEQYF | TGTGCCATCAGTGAGTCAAAACTAGCGGGATACGAGCAGTACTTC
. | TRBJ2-7 | . | TRBV29-1 | CSVEGDAYEQYF | TGCAGCGTTGAGGGGGATGCCTACGAGCAGTACTTC
. | TRBJ1-2 | TRBD1 | TRBV29-1 | CSVGTGGSYGYTF | TGCAGCGTTGGGACAGGAGGTTCCTATGGCTACACCTTC
. | TRBJ2-2 | . | TRBV25-1 | CASSVLNTGELFF | TGTGCCAGCAGTGTCCTCAACACCGGGGAGCTGTTTTTT